This T cell receptor (beta chain) was obtained from a study of shared clonotypes between healthy human individuals. Study-wide points: The small donor group covered limited genetic and exposure diversity.

Notes on this clone: What it binds is unknown.

TCRdb's table, derived via immunoSEQ multiplex PCR, lists solely in-frame clones and lacks some. This table has about 980,000 clones, 76% appearing once. Germline CDR1 and CDR2: MNHNY and SVGAGI (reference sequence). The V gene end was trimmed by 5 bases and the J gene end by 0 bases; junction bases not matched to a gene: 6. The CDR3 runs to 15 residues. The chain links TRBV6-6 to TRBJ2-7, with 8 bases matching TRBD2. The TCR originated in a man younger than 35 in good health. The specimen was memory CD4+ T cells sorted from blood. As for subset: CD45RA-negative fraction. As DNA, the CDR3 is TGTGCCAGCAGTACCTCTAGCGGGCTCTCCTACGAGCAGTACTTC. Translating it yields CASSTSSGLSYEQYF.